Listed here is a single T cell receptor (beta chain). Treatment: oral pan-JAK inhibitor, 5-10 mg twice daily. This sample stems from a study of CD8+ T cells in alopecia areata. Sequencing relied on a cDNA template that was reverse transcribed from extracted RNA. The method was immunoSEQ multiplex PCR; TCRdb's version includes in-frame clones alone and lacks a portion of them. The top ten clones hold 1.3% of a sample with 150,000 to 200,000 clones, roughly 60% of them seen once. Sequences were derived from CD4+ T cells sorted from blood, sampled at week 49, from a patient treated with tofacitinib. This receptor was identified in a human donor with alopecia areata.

CDR3 sequence reads: CASSLGDRVRHNEQFF. In nucleotides, the CDR3 is TGTGCCAGCAGTTTGGGGGACAGGGTTCGTCACAATGAGCAGTTCTTC. This chain uses TRBV27 with TRBJ2-1; TRBD1 matches 9 bases. The CDR3 length is 16 residues. Germline V gene lookup returns CDR1 MNHEY and CDR2 SMNVEV (reference sequence). Germline trimming cut 3 bases from V and 5 bases from J; bases unmatched to any gene: 8.